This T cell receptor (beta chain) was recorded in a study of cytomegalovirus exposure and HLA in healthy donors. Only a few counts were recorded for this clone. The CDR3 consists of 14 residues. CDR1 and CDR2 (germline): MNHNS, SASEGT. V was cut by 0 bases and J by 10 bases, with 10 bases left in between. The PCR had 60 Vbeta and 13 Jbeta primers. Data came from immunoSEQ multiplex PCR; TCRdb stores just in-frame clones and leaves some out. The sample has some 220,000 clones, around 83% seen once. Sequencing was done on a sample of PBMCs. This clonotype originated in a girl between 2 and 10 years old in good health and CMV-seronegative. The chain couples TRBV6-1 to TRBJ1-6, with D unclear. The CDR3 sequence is CASSEAEEDSPLHF. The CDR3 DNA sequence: TGTGCCAGCAGTGAAGCGGAGGAGGACTCACCCCTCCACTTT.